A single sample is the source of the 10 T cell receptor beta chains below, sequenced in a study of T cell changes during pregnancy in multiple sclerosis. Produced via immunoSEQ multiplex PCR; TCRdb's table is partial and in-frame only. Of under 50,000 clones in the sample, 80% to 95% are singletons; the top ten hold under 30%. The material was CD8+ T cells from peripheral blood mononuclear cells, obtained before pregnancy. The receptor source for this set is a female donor with multiple sclerosis, enrolled in a pregnancy study.

This chain uses TRBV2 with TRBJ2-7; TRBD2 agrees at 11 bases. The CDR3 length is 17 residues. V was clipped by 3 bases and J by 0 bases; unmatched bases: 7. In germline, CDR1 is SNHLY, CDR2 FYNNEI. The CDR3 protein is CASSDPSTSGSSYEQYF. DNA of the CDR3: TGTGCCAGCAGTGACCCGTCTACTAGCGGGAGCTCCTACGAGCAGTACTTC.

The chain recombines TRBV5-5 with TRBJ2-7, with D tentatively TRBD2 (5 bases). V was clipped by 0 bases and J by 2 bases, with 6 bases between them. Germline-derived CDR1 and CDR2 are SGHKS and YYEKEE (reference sequence). This CDR3 has 13 amino acids. The CDR3 DNA is TGTGCCAGCAGCTTGGCGGGGACCTACGAGCAGTACTTC. It encodes CASSLAGTYEQYF.

The chain joins TRBV9 to TRBJ2-7; 11 bases align to TRBD2. There are 15 residues in the CDR3. Trimming removed 5 bases from V and 4 bases from J; junction bases left unmatched: 8. Germline V gene sequence: CDR1 SGDLS, CDR2 YYNGEE. The CDR3 bases are TGTGCCAGCAGTGAGGGACTAGCGGAAAGTTACGAGCAGTACTTC. Its translation is CASSEGLAESYEQYF.

The rearrangement links TRBV2 to TRBJ2-7; 9 bases map to TRBD1. This CDR3 spans 14 amino acids. In germline, CDR1 is SNHLY, CDR2 FYNNEI. After removal of 3 bases from V and 6 bases from J, the junction contained 6 bases not matched to a gene. The CDR3 DNA follows: TGTGCCAGCAGTGACGTCCGACAGGGGGGCGAGCAGTACTTC. Translation: CASSDVRQGGEQYF.

The chain joins TRBV9 to TRBJ2-1, with TRBD2 matching 7 bases. The length of the CDR3 is 14 residues. CDR1 and CDR2 from the germline V gene are SGDLS and YYNGEE. V lost 3 bases and J lost 8; bases outside the gene matches: 8. CDR3 sequence reads: CASSAWGGGDEQFF. CDR3 nucleotide sequence: TGTGCCAGCAGCGCGTGGGGGGGAGGGGATGAGCAGTTCTTC.

The rearrangement joins TRBV9 to TRBJ2-6; the D gene is possibly TRBD1 (6 bases). Germline-derived CDR1 and CDR2 are SGDLS and YYNGEE. The length of the CDR3 is 20 residues. V dropped 4 bases and J dropped 4 bases, with 27 bases sitting between them. The CDR3 reads CASSSRMGPGQSSGANVLTF. The CDR3 bases are TGTGCCAGCAGCTCACGTATGGGGCCTGGACAGTCATCCGGGGCCAACGTCCTGACTTTC.

This chain links TRBV6-5 with TRBJ2-1, with D tentatively TRBD2 (6 bases). Per the germline V gene, CDR1 is MNHEY and CDR2 is SVGAGI. V was trimmed by 5 bases and J by 0 bases, leaving 11 bases between them. The CDR3 has 15 amino acids. CDR3 amino acids: CASSPDGSSYNEQFF. In DNA form, the CDR3 reads TGTGCCAGCAGTCCCGACGGGAGCTCCTACAATGAGCAGTTCTTC.

The gene calls are TRBV6-5 and TRBJ1-5; perhaps TRBD1 as D (5 bases). This CDR3 is built from 13 residues. Germline CDR1 reads MNHEY; CDR2 reads SVGAGI. Trimming stripped 4 bases from V and 2 bases from J, with 6 bases between. The CDR3 region is CASSSGGNQPQHF. CDR3 nucleotide sequence: TGTGCCAGCAGTTCGGGGGGCAATCAGCCCCAGCATTTT.

The CDR3 region is CASSFVTGVEPPYEQYF. CDR3 DNA sequence: TGTGCCAGCAGTTTTGTAACGGGAGTAGAGCCCCCCTACGAGCAGTACTTC. The rearrangement uses TRBV27 and TRBJ2-7; a possible D gene is TRBD2 (6 bases). Between the trimmed V and J ends, which lost 3 bases and 2 bases, there was a span of 20 bases. The CDR3 runs to 17 residues. Germline V gives CDR1 MNHEY, CDR2 SMNVEV (reference sequence).

This clone occurred once. The CDR3 sequence: CASPGGQNYGYTF. In DNA form, the CDR3 reads TGTGCCAGCCCAGGGGGCCAAAACTATGGCTACACCTTC. The genes are TRBV2 and TRBJ1-2, with 8 bases matching TRBD1. The CDR3 sequence is 13 residues long. Germline V gene lookup returns CDR1 SNHLY and CDR2 FYNNEI. The ends lost 8 bases at V and 2 bases at J; junction bases unmatched: 4.